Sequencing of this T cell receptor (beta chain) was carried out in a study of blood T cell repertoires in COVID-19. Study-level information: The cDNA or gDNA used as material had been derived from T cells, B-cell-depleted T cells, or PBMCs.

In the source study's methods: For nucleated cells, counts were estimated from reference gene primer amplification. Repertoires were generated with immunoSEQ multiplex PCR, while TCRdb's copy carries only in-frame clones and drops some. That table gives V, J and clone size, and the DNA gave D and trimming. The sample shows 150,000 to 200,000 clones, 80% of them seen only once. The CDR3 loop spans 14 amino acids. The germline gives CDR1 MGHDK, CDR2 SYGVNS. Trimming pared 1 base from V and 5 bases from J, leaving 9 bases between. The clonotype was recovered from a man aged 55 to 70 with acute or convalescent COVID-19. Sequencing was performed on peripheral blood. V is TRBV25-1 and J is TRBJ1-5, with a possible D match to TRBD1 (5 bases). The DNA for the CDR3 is TGTGCCAGCAGTGAATGGGGGGGGGATCAGCCCCAGCATTTT. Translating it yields CASSEWGGDQPQHF.